Reported below is one TCR beta chain. The target antigen is unknown. This CDR3 is built from 14 residues. Trimming removed 10 bases at V and 0 bases at J, with 14 bases between. Germline CDR1 reads MNHGY; CDR2 reads SAAAGT. The data were obtained in a study of T cells in localized non-small cell lung cancer. Produced via immunoSEQ multiplex PCR; TCRdb's table is partial and in-frame only. The table lists around 11,000 clones, roughly 29% of them singletons, with around 5.2% in the top ten. Overall study results and limits: Uninvolved neighboring lung showed the greatest T cell clonality, exceeding tumor.

The gene calls are TRBV6-8 and TRBJ2-3, with D tentatively TRBD1 (6 bases). The receptor comes from a man aged 40-75 years with stage I lung adenocarcinoma. Sequenced material: lung tumor tissue, taken before any cancer treatment. The CDR3, as DNA: TGTGCCACCAAGGACAGTGCTAGCACAGATACGCAGTATTTT. Its translation: CATKDSASTDTQYF.